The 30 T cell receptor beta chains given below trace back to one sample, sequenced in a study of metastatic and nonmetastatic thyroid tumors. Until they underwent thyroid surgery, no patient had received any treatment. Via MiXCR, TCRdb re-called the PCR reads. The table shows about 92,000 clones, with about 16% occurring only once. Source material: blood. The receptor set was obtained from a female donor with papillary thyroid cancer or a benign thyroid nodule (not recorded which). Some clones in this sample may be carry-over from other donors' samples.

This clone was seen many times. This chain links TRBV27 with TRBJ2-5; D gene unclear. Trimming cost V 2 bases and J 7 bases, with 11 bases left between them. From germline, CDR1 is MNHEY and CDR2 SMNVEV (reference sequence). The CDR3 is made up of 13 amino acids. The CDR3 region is CASSLGPTGTQYF. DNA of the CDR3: TGTGCCAGCAGTTTAGGGCCTACCGGGACCCAGTACTTC.

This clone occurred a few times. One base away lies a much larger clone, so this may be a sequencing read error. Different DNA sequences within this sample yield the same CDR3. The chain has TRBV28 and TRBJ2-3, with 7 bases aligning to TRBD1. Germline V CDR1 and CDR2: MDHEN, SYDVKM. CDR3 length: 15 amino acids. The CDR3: CASNLQGFGTDTQYF. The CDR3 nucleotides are TGTGCCAGCAACCTACAGGGGTTCGGCACAGATACTCAGTATTTT.

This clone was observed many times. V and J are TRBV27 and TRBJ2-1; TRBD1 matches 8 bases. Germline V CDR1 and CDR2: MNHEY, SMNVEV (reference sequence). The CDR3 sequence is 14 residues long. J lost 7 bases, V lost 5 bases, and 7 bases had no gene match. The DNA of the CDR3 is TGTGCCAGCAGTCCCTGGACAGGGTCGAATGAGCAGTTCTTC. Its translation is CASSPWTGSNEQFF.

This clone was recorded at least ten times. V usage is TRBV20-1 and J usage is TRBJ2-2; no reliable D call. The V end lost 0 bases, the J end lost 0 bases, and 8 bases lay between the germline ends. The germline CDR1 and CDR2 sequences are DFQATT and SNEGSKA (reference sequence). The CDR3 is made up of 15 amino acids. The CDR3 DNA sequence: TGCAGTGCTAGAGATCTGCTGGCGAACACCGGGGAGCTGTTTTTT. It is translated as CSARDLLANTGELFF.

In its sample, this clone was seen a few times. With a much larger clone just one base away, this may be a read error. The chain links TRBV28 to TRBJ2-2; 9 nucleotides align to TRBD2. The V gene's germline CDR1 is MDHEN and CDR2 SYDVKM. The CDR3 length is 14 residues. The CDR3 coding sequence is TGTGCCAGCAGTGCGGGGGGGGTCACCTGGGAGCTGTTTTTT. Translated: CASSAGGVTWELFF. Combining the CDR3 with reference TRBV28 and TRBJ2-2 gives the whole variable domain DVKVTQSSRYLVKRTGEKVFLECVQDMDHENMFWYRQDPGLGLRLIYFSYDVKMKEKGDIPEGYSVSREKKERFSLILESASTNQTSMYLCASSAGGVTWELFFGEGSRLTVL.

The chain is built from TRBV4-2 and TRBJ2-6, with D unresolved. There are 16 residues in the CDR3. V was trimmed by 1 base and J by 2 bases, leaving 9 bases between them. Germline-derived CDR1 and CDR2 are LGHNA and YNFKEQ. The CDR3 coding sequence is TGTGCCAGCAGCCAAGCAGCCGAAGCTGGGGCCAACGTCCTGACTTTC. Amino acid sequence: CASSQAAEAGANVLTF.

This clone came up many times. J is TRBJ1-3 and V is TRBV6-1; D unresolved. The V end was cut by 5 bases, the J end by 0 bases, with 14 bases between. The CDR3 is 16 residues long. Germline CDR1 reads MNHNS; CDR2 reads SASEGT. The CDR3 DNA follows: TGTGCCAGCAGTTCCCTCCGTGACATCTCTGGAAACACCATATATTTT. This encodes CASSSLRDISGNTIYF.

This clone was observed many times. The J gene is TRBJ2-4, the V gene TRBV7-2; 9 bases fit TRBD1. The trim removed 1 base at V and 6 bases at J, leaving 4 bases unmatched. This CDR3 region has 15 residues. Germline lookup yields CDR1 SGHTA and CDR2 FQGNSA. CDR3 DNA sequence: TGTGCCAGCAGCTTAGAAGGGACAGGGTTAAACATTCAGTACTTC. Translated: CASSLEGTGLNIQYF.

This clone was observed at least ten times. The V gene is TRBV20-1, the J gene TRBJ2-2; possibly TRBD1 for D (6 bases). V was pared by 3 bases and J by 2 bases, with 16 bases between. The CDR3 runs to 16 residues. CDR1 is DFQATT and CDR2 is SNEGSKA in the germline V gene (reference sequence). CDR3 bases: TGCAGTGCTAGTGTATTCGACAGGATTAACACCGGGGAGCTGTTTTTT. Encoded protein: CSASVFDRINTGELFF.

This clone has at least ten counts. CDR3 nucleotide sequence: TGTGCCACCAGGGGAAGGGGGCAGGATGAAAAACTGTTTTTT. Translating it yields CATRGRGQDEKLFF. V gene TRBV15 combines with J gene TRBJ1-4; 7 nucleotides align to TRBD1. Looked up from germline, CDR1 is LNHNV and CDR2 is YYDKDF (reference sequence). The length of the CDR3 is 14 residues. With 6 bases clipped from V and 6 bases from J, the junction kept 7 bases outside the gene matches.

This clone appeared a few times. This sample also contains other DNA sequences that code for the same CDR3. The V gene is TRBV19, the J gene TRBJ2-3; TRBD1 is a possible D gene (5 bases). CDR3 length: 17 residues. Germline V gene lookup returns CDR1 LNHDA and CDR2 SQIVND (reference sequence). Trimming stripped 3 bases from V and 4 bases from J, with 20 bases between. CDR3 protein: CASSIGRGLKRADTQYF. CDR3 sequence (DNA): TGTGCCAGTAGTATCGGAAGGGGCCTTAAACGGGCAGATACGCAGTATTTT.

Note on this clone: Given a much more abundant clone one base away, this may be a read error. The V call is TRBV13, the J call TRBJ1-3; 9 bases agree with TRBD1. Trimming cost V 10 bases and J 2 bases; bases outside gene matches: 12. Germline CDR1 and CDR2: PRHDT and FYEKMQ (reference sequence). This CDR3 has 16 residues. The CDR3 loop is CAINPSGTGPGNTIYF. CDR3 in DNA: TGTGCCATCAACCCGTCAGGGACAGGGCCTGGAAACACCATATATTTT. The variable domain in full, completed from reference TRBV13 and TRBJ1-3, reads AAGVIQSPRHLIKEKRETATLKCYPIPRHDTVYWYQQGPGQDPQFLISFYEKMQSDKGSIPDRFSAQQFSDYHSELNMSSLELGDSALYFCAINPSGTGPGNTIYFGEGSWLTVV.

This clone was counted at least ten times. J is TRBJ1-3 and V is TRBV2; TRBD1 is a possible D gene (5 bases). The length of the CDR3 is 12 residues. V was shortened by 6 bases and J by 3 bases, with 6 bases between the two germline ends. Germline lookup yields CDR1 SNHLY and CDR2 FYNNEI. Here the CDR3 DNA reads TGTGCCAGCAGGGGGGGTGGAAACACCATATATTTT. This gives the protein CASRGGGNTIYF.

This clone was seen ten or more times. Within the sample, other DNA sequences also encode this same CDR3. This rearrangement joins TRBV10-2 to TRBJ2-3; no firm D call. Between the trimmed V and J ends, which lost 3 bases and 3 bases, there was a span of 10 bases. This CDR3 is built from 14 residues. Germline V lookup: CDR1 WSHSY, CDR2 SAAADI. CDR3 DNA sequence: TGCGCCAGCAGTGATCGGCCTAGGACAGATACGCAGTATTTT. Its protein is CASSDRPRTDTQYF.

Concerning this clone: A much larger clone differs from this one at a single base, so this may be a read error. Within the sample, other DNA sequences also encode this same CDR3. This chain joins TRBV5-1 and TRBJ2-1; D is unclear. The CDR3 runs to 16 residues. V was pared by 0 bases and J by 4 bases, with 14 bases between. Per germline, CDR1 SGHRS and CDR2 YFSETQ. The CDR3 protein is CASSLEAGTVYNEQFF. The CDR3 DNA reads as TGCGCCAGCAGCTTGGAGGCCGGTACAGTGTACAATGAGCAGTTCTTC.

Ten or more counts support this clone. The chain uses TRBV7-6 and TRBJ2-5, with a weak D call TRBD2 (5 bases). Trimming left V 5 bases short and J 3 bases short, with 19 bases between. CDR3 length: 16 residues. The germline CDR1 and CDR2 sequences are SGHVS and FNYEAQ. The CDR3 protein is CASSPHGVVGEETQYF. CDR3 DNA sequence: TGTGCCAGCAGCCCCCACGGGGTGGTTGGGGAAGAGACCCAGTACTTC.

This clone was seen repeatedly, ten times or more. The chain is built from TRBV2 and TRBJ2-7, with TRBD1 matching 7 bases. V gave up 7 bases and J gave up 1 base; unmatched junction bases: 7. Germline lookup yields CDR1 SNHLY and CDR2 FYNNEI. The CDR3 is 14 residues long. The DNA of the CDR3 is TGTGCCAGCACATCCGGGACAGTGTCCTACGAGCAGTACTTC. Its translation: CASTSGTVSYEQYF.

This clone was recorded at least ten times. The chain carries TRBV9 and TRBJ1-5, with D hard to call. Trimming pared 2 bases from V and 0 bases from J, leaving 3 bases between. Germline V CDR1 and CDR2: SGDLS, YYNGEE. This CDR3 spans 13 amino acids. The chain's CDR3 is CASSVSSNQPQHF. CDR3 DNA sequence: TGTGCCAGCAGCGTGAGTAGCAATCAGCCCCAGCATTTT.

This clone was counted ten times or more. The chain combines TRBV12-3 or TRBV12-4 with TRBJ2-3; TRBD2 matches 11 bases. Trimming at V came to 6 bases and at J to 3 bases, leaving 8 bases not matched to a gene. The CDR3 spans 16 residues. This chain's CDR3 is CASSRLSGGATDTQYF. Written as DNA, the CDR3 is TGTGCCAGCAGCCGACTTAGCGGGGGGGCTACAGATACGCAGTATTTT.

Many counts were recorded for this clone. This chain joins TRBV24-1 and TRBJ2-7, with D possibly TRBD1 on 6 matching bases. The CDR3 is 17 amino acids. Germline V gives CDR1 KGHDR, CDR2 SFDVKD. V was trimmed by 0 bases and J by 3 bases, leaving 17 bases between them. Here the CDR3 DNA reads TGTGCCACCAGTGATTTGTCGGACCCCAAGGGGGACTACGAGCAGTACTTC. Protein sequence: CATSDLSDPKGDYEQYF.

CDR3 in amino acids: CASSPRTGPNYEQYF. The CDR3 nucleotides are TGTGCCAGTAGTCCAAGGACAGGCCCGAACTACGAGCAGTACTTC. The J gene is TRBJ2-7, the V gene TRBV19, with TRBD1 matching 7 bases. With 5 bases clipped from V and 3 bases from J, the junction kept 10 bases outside the gene matches. The CDR3 has 15 residues. CDR1 is LNHDA and CDR2 is SQIVND in the germline V gene (reference sequence).

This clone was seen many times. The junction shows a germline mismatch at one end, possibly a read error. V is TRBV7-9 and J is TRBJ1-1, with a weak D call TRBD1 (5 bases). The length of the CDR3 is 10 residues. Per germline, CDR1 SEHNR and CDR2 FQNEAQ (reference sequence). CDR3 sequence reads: CASSPNGGGF. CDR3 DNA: TGTGCCAGCAGCCCAAATGGGGGGGGCTTT.

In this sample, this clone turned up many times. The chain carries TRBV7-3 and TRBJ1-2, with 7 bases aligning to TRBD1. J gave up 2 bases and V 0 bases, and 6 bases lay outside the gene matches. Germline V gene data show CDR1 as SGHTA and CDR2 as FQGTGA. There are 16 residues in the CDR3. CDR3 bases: TGTGCCAGCAGCTTAACCCCTTCGACAGGGAACTATGGCTACACCTTC. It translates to CASSLTPSTGNYGYTF.

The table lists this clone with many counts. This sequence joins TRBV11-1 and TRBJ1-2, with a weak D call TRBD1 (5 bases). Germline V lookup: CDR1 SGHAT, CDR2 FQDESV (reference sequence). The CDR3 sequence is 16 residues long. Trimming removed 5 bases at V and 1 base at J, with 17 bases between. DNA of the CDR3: TGTGCCAGCAGCGCCGCCCCGGGGCAAATTAACTATGGCTACACCTTC. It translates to CASSAAPGQINYGYTF.

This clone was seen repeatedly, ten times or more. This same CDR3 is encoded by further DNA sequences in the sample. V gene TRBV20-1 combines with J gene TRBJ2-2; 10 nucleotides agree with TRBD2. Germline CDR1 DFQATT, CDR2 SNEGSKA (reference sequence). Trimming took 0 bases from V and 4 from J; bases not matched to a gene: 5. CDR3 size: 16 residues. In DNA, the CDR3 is TGCAGTGCTAGAGAGAGGCTAGCGGGGGTCACCGGGGAGCTGTTTTTT. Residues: CSARERLAGVTGELFF.

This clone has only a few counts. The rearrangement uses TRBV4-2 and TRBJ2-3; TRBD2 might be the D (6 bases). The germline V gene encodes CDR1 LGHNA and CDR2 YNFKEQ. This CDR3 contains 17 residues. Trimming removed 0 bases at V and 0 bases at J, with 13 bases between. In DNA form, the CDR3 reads TGTGCCAGCAGCCAAGATCCAGGGACTCCTAGCACAGATACGCAGTATTTT. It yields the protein CASSQDPGTPSTDTQYF.

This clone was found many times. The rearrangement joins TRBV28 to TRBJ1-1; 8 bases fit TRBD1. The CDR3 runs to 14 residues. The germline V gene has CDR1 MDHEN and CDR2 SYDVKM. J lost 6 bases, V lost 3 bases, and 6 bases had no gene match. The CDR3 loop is CASSFGQGIAEAFF. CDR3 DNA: TGTGCCAGCAGTTTCGGACAGGGAATTGCTGAAGCTTTCTTT.

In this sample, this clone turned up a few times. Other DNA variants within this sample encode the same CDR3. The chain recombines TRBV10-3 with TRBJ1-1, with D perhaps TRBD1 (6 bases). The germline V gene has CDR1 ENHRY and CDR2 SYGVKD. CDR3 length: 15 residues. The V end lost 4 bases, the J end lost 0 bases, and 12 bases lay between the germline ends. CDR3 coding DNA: TGTGCCATCAGTGGTAAGGGGGGCGTGAACACTGAAGCTTTCTTT. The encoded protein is CAISGKGGVNTEAFF.

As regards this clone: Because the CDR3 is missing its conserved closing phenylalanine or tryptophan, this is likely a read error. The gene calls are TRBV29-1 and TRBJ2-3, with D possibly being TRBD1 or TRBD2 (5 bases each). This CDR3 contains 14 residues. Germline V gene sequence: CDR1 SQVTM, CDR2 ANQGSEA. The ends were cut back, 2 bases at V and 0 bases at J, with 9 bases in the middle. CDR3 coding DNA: TGCAGCGTTGAATCCGGGGACAGCACAGATACGCAGTATCTT. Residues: CSVESGDSTDTQYL.

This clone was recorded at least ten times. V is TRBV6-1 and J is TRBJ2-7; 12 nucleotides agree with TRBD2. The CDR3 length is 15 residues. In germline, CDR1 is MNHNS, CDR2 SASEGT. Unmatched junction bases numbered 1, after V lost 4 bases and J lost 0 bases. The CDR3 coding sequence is TGTGCCAGCAGTGCTAGCGGGGGGGCCTCCTACGAGCAGTACTTC. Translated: CASSASGGASYEQYF.